This T cell receptor (beta chain) was found in a study of Ad26.COV2.S vaccination and SARS-CoV-2 variants. The protocol was immunoSEQ multiplex PCR, while the TCRdb copy is restricted to in-frame clones and leaves out a portion. The data contain about 350,000 clones, roughly 84% of them singletons. Treatment meaning: 19 received Ad26.COV2.S at low or high dose, single or two shots; 5 received placebo; per-sample allocation not given. The study sampled participants on day 63 after the first vaccine or placebo injection. Germline lookup yields CDR1 MGHRA and CDR2 YSYEKL. V was clipped by 3 bases and J by 2 bases; unmatched bases: 8. CDR3 size: 17 residues.

The TCR comes from a person between 18 and 59 years old who received the Ad26.COV2.S COVID-19 vaccine or a placebo. The specimen comprised peripheral blood, sampled in a trial of Ad26.COV2.S vaccine versus placebo. The chain carries TRBV4-1 and TRBJ2-1, with TRBD2 matching over 9 bases. CDR3 sequence reads: CASSQDGSGGAYNEQFF. For the CDR3, the DNA is TGCGCCAGCAGCCAGGACGGTAGCGGGGGAGCCTACAATGAGCAGTTCTTC.